The clone carrying this T cell receptor (beta chain) came up many times. These data are taken from a study of T cells in Graves' hyperthyroidism and ophthalmopathy. RNA transcripts provided the source from which TCR beta CDR3 regions were amplified. In the first-round RT-PCR of the TCR CDR3, the HTBI primer set was used. TCRdb fed the multiplex PCR reads into MiXCR, producing one record per CDR3 protein. The sample shows roughly 750,000 distinct CDR3 sequences, about a sixth of them seen only once. The germline CDR1 and CDR2 sequences are LNHDA and SQIVND (reference sequence). CDR3 size: 14 residues. The V gene lost 4 bases and the J gene lost 5 bases, with 12 bases spanning the gap.

The source material was blood. The chain combines TRBV19 with TRBJ1-5; D call uncertain. The receptor was isolated from a man younger than 35 with Graves' hyperthyroidism. The CDR3 loop reads CASSTDGGDQPQHF. The CDR3 nucleotides are TGTGCCAGTAGTACGGACGGAGGTGATCAGCCCCAGCATTTT.